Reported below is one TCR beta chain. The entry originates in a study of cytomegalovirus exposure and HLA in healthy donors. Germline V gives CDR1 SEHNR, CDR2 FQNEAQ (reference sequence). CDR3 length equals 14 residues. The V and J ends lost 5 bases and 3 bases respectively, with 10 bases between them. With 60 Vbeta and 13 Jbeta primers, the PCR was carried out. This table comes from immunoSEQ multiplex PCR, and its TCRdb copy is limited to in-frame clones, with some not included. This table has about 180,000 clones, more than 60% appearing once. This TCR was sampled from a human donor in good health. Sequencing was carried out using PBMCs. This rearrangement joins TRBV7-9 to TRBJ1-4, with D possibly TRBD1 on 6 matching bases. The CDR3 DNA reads TGTGCCAGCAGCCACAGGGTGGCTAATGAAAAACTGTTTTTT. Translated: CASSHRVANEKLFF.